What follows are 29 T cell receptor beta chains derived from one specimen sequenced in a study of blood T cell repertoires in COVID-19. The data were produced by immunoSEQ multiplex PCR, yet TCRdb's version contains in-frame clones alone and is incomplete. The sample includes 200,000 to 250,000 clones, just under 90% of them seen just once. Sequenced: peripheral blood. Receptors originate from a man aged 25-40 years with COVID-19, enrolled during active disease.

The chain has TRBV3-1 (or the pseudogene TRBV3-2) and TRBJ2-7; D is ambiguous. This CDR3 spans 14 amino acids. Trimming shortened V by 1 base and J by 0 bases, and 7 bases separated the two germline ends. Germline loops: CDR1 LGHDT, CDR2 YNNKEL (reference sequence). CDR3 sequence: CASSQVLASYEQYF. CDR3 DNA: TGTGCCAGCAGCCAAGTTCTGGCCTCCTACGAGCAGTACTTC.

The chain couples TRBV7-3 to TRBJ2-3, with 14 bases identical to TRBD2. Germline trimming cut 5 bases from V and 4 bases from J; bases unmatched to any gene: 5. Germline V gene sequence: CDR1 SGHTA, CDR2 FQGTGA. The CDR3 is 16 residues long. CDR3 protein: CASSTTSGRAPDTQYF. CDR3 bases: TGTGCCAGCAGCACGACTAGCGGGAGGGCCCCAGATACGCAGTATTTT.

The chain employs TRBV18 and TRBJ2-3, with no clear D. The germline V and J ends were trimmed by 6 bases and 0 bases, with 7 bases remaining between them. This CDR3 is built from 13 residues. The germline V gene has CDR1 KGHSH and CDR2 LQKENI. Here the CDR3 reads CASSSSSTDTQYF. The CDR3 DNA is TGTGCCAGCTCCTCGTCTAGCACAGATACGCAGTATTTT.

A remark on this clone: Distinct nucleotide sequences in the sample also encode this CDR3. J is TRBJ1-1 and V is TRBV7-9; a possible D gene is TRBD1 (6 bases). CDR1 SEHNR and CDR2 FQNEAQ come from the germline V gene (reference sequence). V gave up 3 bases and J gave up 1 base, with 6 bases separating them. The length of the CDR3 is 13 residues. CDR3: CASSLTGNTEAFF. DNA for the CDR3: TGTGCCAGCAGCTTGACAGGGAACACTGAAGCTTTCTTT.

This clone appeared a single time. V gene TRBV16 combines with J gene TRBJ1-2, with 9 positions matching TRBD1. Germline trimming cut 6 bases from V and 4 bases from J; bases unmatched to any gene: 9. The length of the CDR3 is 15 residues. Germline V gene sequence: CDR1 KGHSY, CDR2 FQNENV. The CDR3 sequence is CASRPGTGRIYGYTF. The CDR3 DNA sequence: TGTGCCAGCAGACCCGGGACAGGGAGAATCTATGGCTACACCTTC.

In this sample, this clone turned up once. The chain links TRBV6-2 or TRBV6-3 to TRBJ2-3; 8 nucleotides match TRBD2. V gave up 7 bases and J gave up 2 bases; unmatched junction bases: 8. This CDR3 has 15 residues. Germline-derived CDR1 and CDR2 are MNHEY and SVGEGT. CDR3 sequence: CASTPAGGFTDTQYF. The CDR3 DNA is TGTGCCAGCACCCCTGCGGGGGGCTTCACAGATACGCAGTATTTT.

This chain links TRBV19 with TRBJ2-7; TRBD1 matches at 10 bases. Germline V gene data show CDR1 as LNHDA and CDR2 as SQIVND (reference sequence). Unmatched junction bases numbered 8, after V lost 5 bases and J lost 4 bases. CDR3 length: 15 residues. The CDR3 sequence is CASSPRTGGGYEQYF. The DNA of the CDR3 is TGTGCCAGTAGTCCCCGGACAGGGGGGGGGTACGAGCAGTACTTC. The variable domain in full, completed from reference TRBV19 and TRBJ2-7, reads DGGITQSPKYLFRKEGQNVTLSCEQNLNHDAMYWYRQDPGQGLRLIYYSQIVNDFQKGDIAEGYSVSREKKESFPLTVTSAQKNPTAFYLCASSPRTGGGYEQYFGPGTRLTVT.

The chain carries TRBV5-1 and TRBJ2-7, with 7 nucleotides matching TRBD2. The CDR3 covers 14 residues. With 5 bases clipped from V and 2 bases from J, the junction kept 7 bases outside the gene matches. Per the germline V gene, CDR1 is SGHRS and CDR2 is YFSETQ. For the CDR3, the DNA is TGCGCCAGCAGAAACGCGGGGGACCCCTACGAGCAGTACTTC. It yields the protein CASRNAGDPYEQYF.

The chain recombines TRBV28 with TRBJ2-7; TRBD2 aligns across 15 bases. The V gene end was trimmed by 4 bases and the J gene end by 0 bases; junction bases not matched to a gene: 10. Germline V lookup: CDR1 MDHEN, CDR2 SYDVKM. The CDR3 runs 19 residues. CDR3 in DNA: TGTGCCAGCAGTTCCTTTGGGACTAGCGGGAGGTTTAGCTCCTACGAGCAGTACTTC. It translates to CASSSFGTSGRFSSYEQYF.

In DNA form, the CDR3 reads TGTGCCAGCAGTTTATGGGGTAGCGGGAGAACCAACTACGAGCAGTACTTC. It is translated as CASSLWGSGRTNYEQYF. This chain uses TRBV28 with TRBJ2-7; 9 positions agree with TRBD2. Germline CDR1 reads MDHEN; CDR2 reads SYDVKM. The CDR3 is made up of 17 amino acids. The V gene end was trimmed by 0 bases and the J gene end by 3 bases; junction bases not matched to a gene: 9.

The chain recombines TRBV19 with TRBJ2-7, with 8 bases identical to TRBD1. The CDR3 totals 12 residues. CDR1 is LNHDA, CDR2 SQIVND, per germline (reference sequence). V lost 4 bases, J lost 10 bases, and 6 bases stayed unmatched. In nucleotides, the CDR3 is TGTGCCAGTAGTAGAGGGACAGGCTACCAGTACTTC. This encodes CASSRGTGYQYF.

The genes are TRBV6-2 or TRBV6-3 and TRBJ2-5; D is perhaps TRBD1 (5 bases). Germline V gene lookup returns CDR1 MNHEY and CDR2 SVGEGT. The CDR3 contains 14 residues. V was trimmed by 0 bases and J by 7 bases, leaving 12 bases between them. CDR3 residues: CASSYSRSRGTQYF. CDR3 DNA: TGTGCCAGCAGTTACTCGAGGAGTAGGGGGACCCAGTACTTC.

V is TRBV7-3 and J is TRBJ2-7; TRBD2 agrees at 9 bases. Germline lookup yields CDR1 SGHTA and CDR2 FQGTGA. The CDR3 is made up of 16 amino acids. V lost 0 bases to trimming and J lost 5 bases; unmatched junction nucleotides: 8. The CDR3 nucleotides read TGTGCCAGCAGCTTAACCCCATGGACTAGCGAAAACGAGCAGTACTTC. Translated: CASSLTPWTSENEQYF.

The rearrangement links TRBV24-1 to TRBJ2-2; weak D call: TRBD1 (6 bases). The germline V and J ends were trimmed by 2 bases and 3 bases, with 9 bases remaining between them. The CDR3 runs to 15 residues. In germline, CDR1 is KGHDR, CDR2 SFDVKD. CDR3 sequence (DNA): TGTGCCACCAGTGATTCCTACAGGGACACCGGGGAGCTGTTTTTT. This codes for CATSDSYRDTGELFF.

The chain carries TRBV4-2 and TRBJ2-7, with 11 bases aligning to TRBD2. The V segment lost 4 bases and the J segment 1 base; nucleotides outside the gene matches: 9. The CDR3 runs to 17 residues. Germline V gene sequence: CDR1 LGHNA, CDR2 YNFKEQ. CDR3 sequence (DNA): TGTGCCAGCAGCCTAAGCCCCCGGACTAGCGGGTCCTACGAGCAGTACTTC. Protein product: CASSLSPRTSGSYEQYF.

The chain combines TRBV9 with TRBJ2-7, with D possibly TRBD1 on 6 matching bases. Germline lookup yields CDR1 SGDLS and CDR2 YYNGEE. V was clipped by 4 bases and J by 6 bases, with 20 bases between them. This CDR3 region has 15 residues. CDR3 loop: CASSYSPGVSSEQYF. CDR3 coding DNA: TGTGCCAGCAGCTATAGCCCAGGGGTTAGCAGCGAGCAGTACTTC.

The chain links TRBV19 to TRBJ1-5; tentatively, D is TRBD1 (6 bases). This CDR3 is built from 17 residues. The V gene's germline CDR1 is LNHDA and CDR2 SQIVND (reference sequence). Trimming left V 0 bases short and J 0 bases short, with 12 bases between. The DNA for the CDR3 is TGTGCCAGTAGTATAGACCGGACAGCCTATAGCAATCAGCCCCAGCATTTT. Protein product: CASSIDRTAYSNQPQHF.

This clone has more than one count but fewer than ten. One end of the junction is discordant with germline, which a read error may explain. This chain uses TRBV7-9 with TRBJ1-4; D possibly corresponds to TRBD1 (6 bases). CDR3 size: 12 residues. CDR1 is SEHNR, CDR2 FQNEAQ, per germline (reference sequence). The CDR3 protein is CASSFPGGQLSF. CDR3 nucleotide sequence: TGTGCCAGCAGTTTTCCGGGGGGGCAACTCTCTTTT.

The V call is TRBV9, the J call TRBJ2-7; 8 bases line up with TRBD2. The germline CDR1 and CDR2 sequences are SGDLS and YYNGEE. V shed 0 bases and J 2 bases; nucleotides not matched to a gene: 1. The CDR3 length is 14 residues. The CDR3, as DNA: TGTGCCAGCAGCGTAGCGGGGGGGACCTACGAGCAGTACTTC. This encodes CASSVAGGTYEQYF.

The rearrangement links TRBV9 to TRBJ2-3, with D maybe TRBD1 (6 bases). V was clipped by 3 bases and J by 5 bases, with 16 bases between them. Germline CDR1 SGDLS, CDR2 YYNGEE. The CDR3 covers 15 residues. CDR3 DNA: TGTGCCAGCAGCGCCCTCGGGACATCGGGAGATACGCAGTATTTT. It codes for CASSALGTSGDTQYF.

The chain recombines TRBV24-1 with TRBJ2-1; D gene uncertain. CDR3 length equals 13 residues. Trimming took 3 bases from V and 2 from J, leaving 4 bases between them. From germline, CDR1 is KGHDR and CDR2 SFDVKD. CDR3 nucleotides: TGTGCCACCAGTGATGGGCCCTACAATGAGCAGTTCTTC. This codes for CATSDGPYNEQFF.

The chain's CDR3 is CASSIGDGLAGYEQFF. CDR3 nucleotides: TGTGCCAGTAGTATTGGGGATGGATTAGCGGGGTATGAGCAGTTCTTC. The rearrangement links TRBV19 to TRBJ2-1; TRBD2 matches 8 bases. The CDR3 contains 16 residues. V was pared by 3 bases and J by 8 bases, with 12 bases of the junction left unmatched. Germline-derived CDR1 and CDR2 are LNHDA and SQIVND (reference sequence).

This chain joins TRBV18 and TRBJ2-7; D unclear. The CDR3 covers 17 residues. Germline values: CDR1 KGHSH, CDR2 LQKENI. V was pared by 2 bases and J by 0 bases, with 17 bases between. The CDR3 DNA sequence: TGTGCCAGCTCACCAGAAGCTCCCTGGAGTGTCTCCTACGAGCAGTACTTC. Translation gives CASSPEAPWSVSYEQYF.

This chain joins TRBV7-8 and TRBJ1-2, with D unclear. V lost 1 base to trimming and J lost 4 bases, with 7 bases between them. The CDR3 length is 13 residues. Per the germline V gene, CDR1 is SGHVS and CDR2 is FQNEAQ. The CDR3: CASSLDASYGYTF. Written as DNA, the CDR3 is TGTGCCAGCAGCTTAGACGCTAGCTATGGCTACACCTTC. Supplemented by reference TRBV7-8 and TRBJ1-2, the full variable domain reads GAGVSQSPRYKVAKRGQDVALRCDPISGHVSLFWYQQALGQGPEFLTYFQNEAQLDKSGLPSDRFFAERPEGSVSTLKIQRTQQEDSAVYLCASSLDASYGYTFGSGTRLTVV.

This rearrangement joins TRBV15 to TRBJ1-1; the match to TRBD1 covers 11 bases. There are 18 residues in the CDR3. Germline CDR1 is LNHNV and CDR2 is YYDKDF (reference sequence). V was clipped by 0 bases and J by 1 base; unmatched bases: 7. The CDR3 coding sequence is TGTGCCACCAGCAGAGAAGGACAGGGGGCAGGAGGGAACACTGAAGCTTTCTTT. This gives the protein CATSREGQGAGGNTEAFF.

This chain uses TRBV11-2 with TRBJ1-1; D is ambiguous. V was trimmed by 11 bases and J by 0 bases, leaving 13 bases between them. The CDR3 length is 13 residues. Looked up from germline, CDR1 is SGHAT and CDR2 is FQNNGV. CDR3 nucleotides: TGTGCCGTAATTACAGTCATGAACACTGAAGCTTTCTTT. Its protein is CAVITVMNTEAFF.

The chain is built from TRBV5-5 and TRBJ1-1, with a possible D match to TRBD1 (5 bases). CDR3 length: 15 residues. With 0 bases removed from V and 0 bases from J, the gap between germline ends came to 9 bases. In germline, CDR1 is SGHKS, CDR2 YYEKEE (reference sequence). The CDR3 bases are TGTGCCAGCAGCTTGGAAGGACATCTGAACACTGAAGCTTTCTTT. It yields the protein CASSLEGHLNTEAFF. Looking up the rest from reference TRBV5-5 and TRBJ1-1 gives the full variable domain: DAGVTQSPTHLIKTRGQQVTLRCSPISGHKSVSWYQQVLGQGPQFIFQYYEKEERGRGNFPDRFSARQFPNYSSELNVNALLLGDSALYLCASSLEGHLNTEAFFGQGTRLTVV.

This clone has just one count. The gene calls are TRBV29-1 and TRBJ2-3; tentatively, D is TRBD2 (5 bases). The CDR3 is 14 residues long. Trimming took 8 bases from V and 0 from J, leaving 15 bases between them. CDR1 is SQVTM and CDR2 is ANQGSEA in the germline V gene. The CDR3 coding sequence is TGCAGCTCCCGAAGCGGTACTAGCACAGATACGCAGTATTTT. Translating gives CSSRSGTSTDTQYF.

This chain connects TRBV2 to TRBJ1-5; 8 positions match TRBD1. The ends lost 6 bases at V and 4 bases at J; junction bases unmatched: 2. The CDR3 has 13 residues. CDR1 is SNHLY, CDR2 FYNNEI, per germline. The CDR3 reads CASRGTGNQPQHF. Here the CDR3 DNA reads TGTGCCAGCAGGGGGACAGGTAATCAGCCCCAGCATTTT.